This T cell receptor (beta chain) came from a study of OX40 agonist ivuxolimab in advanced cancers. Study at large: With ivuxolimab, an agonistic anti-OX40 (CD134) antibody, patients were treated. Participants, approximately 83% male, averaged about 59 years of age, ranging from about 23 to 90.

The protocol was immunoSEQ multiplex PCR, while the TCRdb copy is restricted to in-frame clones and leaves out a portion. Altogether 85,000 to 130,000 clones are present, 75% to 95% being singletons, with the ten largest covering under 0.4%. Exclusion applied to patients with autoimmune disease history or systemic immunosuppression. Sequences were derived from CD4+ or CD8+ T cells sorted from blood, sampled in a trial of the OX40 agonist ivuxolimab. The receptor's source is an adult with an advanced solid tumor such as melanoma, head and neck, liver or kidney cancer.

DNA of the CDR3: TGTGCCAGCAGTTACGAGCGACAGGGCAATCAGCCCCAGCATTTT. It translates to CASSYERQGNQPQHF. The chain employs TRBV6-6 and TRBJ1-5, with D perhaps matching TRBD1 (6 bases). The CDR3 is 15 amino acids. Trimming took off 2 bases at V and 2 bases at J, with 10 bases between the two ends. Germline CDR1 and CDR2: MNHNY and SVGAGI (reference sequence).